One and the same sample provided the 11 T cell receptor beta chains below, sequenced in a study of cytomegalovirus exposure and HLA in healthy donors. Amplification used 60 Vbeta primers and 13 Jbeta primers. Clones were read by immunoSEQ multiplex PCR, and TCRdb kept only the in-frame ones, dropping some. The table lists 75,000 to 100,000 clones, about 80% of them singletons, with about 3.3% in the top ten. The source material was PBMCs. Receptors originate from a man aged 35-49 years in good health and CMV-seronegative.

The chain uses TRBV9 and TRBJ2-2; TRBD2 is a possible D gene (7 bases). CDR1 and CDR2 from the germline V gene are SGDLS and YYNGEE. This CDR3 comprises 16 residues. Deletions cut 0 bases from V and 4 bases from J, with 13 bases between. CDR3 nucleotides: TGTGCCAGCAGCGTAGGGGGGGGCAGGAGCACCGGGGAGCTGTTTTTT. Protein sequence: CASSVGGGRSTGELFF.

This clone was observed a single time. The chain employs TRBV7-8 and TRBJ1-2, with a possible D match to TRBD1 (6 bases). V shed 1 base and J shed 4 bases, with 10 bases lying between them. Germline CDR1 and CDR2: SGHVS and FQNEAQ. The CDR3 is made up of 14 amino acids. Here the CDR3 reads CASSLGQVGYGYTF. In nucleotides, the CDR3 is TGTGCCAGCAGCTTAGGACAGGTCGGCTATGGCTACACCTTC.

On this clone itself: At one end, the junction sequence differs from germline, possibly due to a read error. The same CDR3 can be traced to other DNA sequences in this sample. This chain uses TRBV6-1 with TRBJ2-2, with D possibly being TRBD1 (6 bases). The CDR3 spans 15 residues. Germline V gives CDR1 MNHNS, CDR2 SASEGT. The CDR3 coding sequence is TGCGCCAGCAGGGTCACAGGGTCGAACACCGGGGAGCTGTTTTTT. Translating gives CASRVTGSNTGELFF.

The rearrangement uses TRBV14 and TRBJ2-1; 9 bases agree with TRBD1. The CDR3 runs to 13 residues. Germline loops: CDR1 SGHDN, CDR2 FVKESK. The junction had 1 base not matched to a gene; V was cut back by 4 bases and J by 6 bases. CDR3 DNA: TGTGCCAGCAGCCCGGACAGGGGCAATGAGCAGTTCTTC. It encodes CASSPDRGNEQFF.

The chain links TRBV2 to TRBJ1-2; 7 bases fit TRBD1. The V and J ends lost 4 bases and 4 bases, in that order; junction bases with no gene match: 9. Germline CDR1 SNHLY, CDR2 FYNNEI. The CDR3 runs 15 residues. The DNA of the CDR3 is TGTGCCAGCAGTGTGTGGCAGGGGGACGGCTATGGCTACACCTTC. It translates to CASSVWQGDGYGYTF.

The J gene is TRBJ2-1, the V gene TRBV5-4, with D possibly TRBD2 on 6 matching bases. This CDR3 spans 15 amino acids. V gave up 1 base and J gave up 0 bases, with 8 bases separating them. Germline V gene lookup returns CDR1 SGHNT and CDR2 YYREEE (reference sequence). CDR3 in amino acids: CASSLPSASYNEQFF. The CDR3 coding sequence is TGTGCCAGCAGCTTGCCTAGCGCCTCCTACAATGAGCAGTTCTTC.

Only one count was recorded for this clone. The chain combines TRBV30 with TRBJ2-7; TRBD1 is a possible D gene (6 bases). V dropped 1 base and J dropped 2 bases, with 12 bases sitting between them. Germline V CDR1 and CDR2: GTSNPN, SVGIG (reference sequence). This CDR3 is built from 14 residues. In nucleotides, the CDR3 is TGTGCCTGGAGTGCCGCCACAGGGACCTACGAGCAGTACTTC. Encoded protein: CAWSAATGTYEQYF.

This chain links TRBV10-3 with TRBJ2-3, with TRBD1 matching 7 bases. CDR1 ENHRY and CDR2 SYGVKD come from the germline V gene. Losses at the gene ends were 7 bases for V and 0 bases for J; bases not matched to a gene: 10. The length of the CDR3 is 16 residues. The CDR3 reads CAINERGRLSTDTQYF. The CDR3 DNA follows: TGTGCCATCAACGAAAGGGGGCGGTTAAGCACAGATACGCAGTATTTT.

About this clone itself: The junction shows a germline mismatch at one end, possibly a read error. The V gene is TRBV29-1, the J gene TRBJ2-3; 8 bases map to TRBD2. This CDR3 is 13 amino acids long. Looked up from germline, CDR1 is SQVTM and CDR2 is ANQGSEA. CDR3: CSVEAGLAGGTHF. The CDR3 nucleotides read TGCAGCGTTGAAGCCGGGCTTGCGGGAGGTACGCATTTT.

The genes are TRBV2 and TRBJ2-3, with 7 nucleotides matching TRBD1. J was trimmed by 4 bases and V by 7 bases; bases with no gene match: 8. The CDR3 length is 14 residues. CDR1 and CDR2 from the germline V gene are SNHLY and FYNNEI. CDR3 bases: TGTGCCAGCACTGTCCACAGGGGATCAGATACGCAGTATTTT. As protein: CASTVHRGSDTQYF.

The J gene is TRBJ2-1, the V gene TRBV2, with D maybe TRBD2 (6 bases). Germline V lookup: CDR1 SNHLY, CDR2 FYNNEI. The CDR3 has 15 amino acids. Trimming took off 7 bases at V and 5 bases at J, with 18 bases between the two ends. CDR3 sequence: CASMIATAGNNEQFF. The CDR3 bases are TGTGCCAGCATGATCGCGACAGCGGGTAACAATGAGCAGTTCTTC.